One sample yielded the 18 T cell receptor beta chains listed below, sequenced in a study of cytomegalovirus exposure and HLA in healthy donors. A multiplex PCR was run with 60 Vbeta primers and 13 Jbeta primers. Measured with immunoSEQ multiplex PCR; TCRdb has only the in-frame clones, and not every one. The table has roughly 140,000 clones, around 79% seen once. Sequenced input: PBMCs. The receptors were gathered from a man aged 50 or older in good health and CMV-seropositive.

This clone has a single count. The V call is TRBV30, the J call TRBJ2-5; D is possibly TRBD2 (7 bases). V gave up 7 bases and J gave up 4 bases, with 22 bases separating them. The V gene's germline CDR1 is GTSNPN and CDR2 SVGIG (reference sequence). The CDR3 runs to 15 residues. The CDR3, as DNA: TGTGCCTCTCAAAGGGGGGGAGGGGGTGGAGAGACCCAGTACTTC. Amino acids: CASQRGGGGGETQYF.

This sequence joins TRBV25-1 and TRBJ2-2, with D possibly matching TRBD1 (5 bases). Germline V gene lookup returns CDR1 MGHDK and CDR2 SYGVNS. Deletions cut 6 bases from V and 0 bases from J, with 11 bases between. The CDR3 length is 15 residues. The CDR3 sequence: CASRDRAANTGELFF. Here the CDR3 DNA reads TGTGCCAGCAGAGACAGAGCCGCGAACACCGGGGAGCTGTTTTTT. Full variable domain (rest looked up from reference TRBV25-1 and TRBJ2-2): EADIYQTPRYLVIGTGKKITLECSQTMGHDKMYWYQQDPGMELHLIHYSYGVNSTEKGDLSSESTVSRIRTEHFPLTLESARPSHTSQYLCASRDRAANTGELFFGEGSRLTVL.

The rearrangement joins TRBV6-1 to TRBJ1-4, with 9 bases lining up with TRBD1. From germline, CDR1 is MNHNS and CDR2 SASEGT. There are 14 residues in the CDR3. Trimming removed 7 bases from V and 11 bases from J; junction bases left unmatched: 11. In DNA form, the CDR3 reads TGTGCCAGCAAGATCACAGGGGGCGCGGGCAAACTGTTTTTT. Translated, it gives CASKITGGAGKLFF.

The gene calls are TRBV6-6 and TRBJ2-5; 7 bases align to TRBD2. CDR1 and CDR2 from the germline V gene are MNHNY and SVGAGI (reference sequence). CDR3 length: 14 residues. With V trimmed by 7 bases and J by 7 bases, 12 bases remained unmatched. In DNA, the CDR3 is TGTGCCAGCAAGAGGGCGGGAGAGGAGGGGACCCAGTACTTC. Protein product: CASKRAGEEGTQYF.

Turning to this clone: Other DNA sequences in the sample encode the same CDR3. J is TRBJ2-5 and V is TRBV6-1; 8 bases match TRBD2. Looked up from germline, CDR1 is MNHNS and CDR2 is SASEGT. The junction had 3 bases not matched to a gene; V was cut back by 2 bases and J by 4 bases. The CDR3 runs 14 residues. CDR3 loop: CASSESAGGETQYF. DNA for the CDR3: TGTGCCAGCAGTGAATCTGCGGGAGGAGAGACCCAGTACTTC.

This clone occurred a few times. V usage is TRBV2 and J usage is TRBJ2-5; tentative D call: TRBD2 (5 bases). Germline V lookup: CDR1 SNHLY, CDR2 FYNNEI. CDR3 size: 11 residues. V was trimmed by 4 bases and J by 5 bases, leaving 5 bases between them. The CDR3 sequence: CASSAGETQYF. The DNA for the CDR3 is TGTGCCAGCAGTGCGGGGGAGACCCAGTACTTC. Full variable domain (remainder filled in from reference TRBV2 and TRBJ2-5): EPEVTQTPSHQVTQMGQEVILRCVPISNHLYFYWYRQILGQKVEFLVSFYNNEISEKSEIFDDQFSVERPDGSNFTLKIRSTKLEDSAMYFCASSAGETQYFGPGTRLLVL.

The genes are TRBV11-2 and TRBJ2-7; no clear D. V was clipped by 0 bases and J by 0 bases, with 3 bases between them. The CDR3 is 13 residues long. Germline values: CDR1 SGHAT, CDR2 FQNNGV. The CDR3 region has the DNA TGTGCCAGCAGCTTAGACAACTCCTACGAGCAGTACTTC. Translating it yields CASSLDNSYEQYF.

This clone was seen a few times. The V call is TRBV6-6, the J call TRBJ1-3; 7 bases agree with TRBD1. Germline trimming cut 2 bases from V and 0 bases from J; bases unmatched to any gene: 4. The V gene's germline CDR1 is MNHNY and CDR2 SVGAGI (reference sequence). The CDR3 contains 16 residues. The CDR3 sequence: CASSYRRDSSGNTIYF. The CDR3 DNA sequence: TGTGCCAGCAGTTACCGCAGGGACAGCTCTGGAAACACCATATATTTT.

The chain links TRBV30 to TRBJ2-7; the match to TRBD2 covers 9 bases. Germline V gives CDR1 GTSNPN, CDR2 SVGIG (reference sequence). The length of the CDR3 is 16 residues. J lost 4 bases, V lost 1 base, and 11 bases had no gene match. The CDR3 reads CAWSGSSGLAEYEQYF. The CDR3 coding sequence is TGTGCCTGGAGTGGGTCTTCGGGACTAGCCGAGTACGAGCAGTACTTC.

The CDR3 DNA is TGTGCCAGCAGCGTAGGACAGGGAACCTACGAGCAGTACTTC. As protein: CASSVGQGTYEQYF. The rearrangement uses TRBV9 and TRBJ2-7; 7 bases map to TRBD1. Germline V CDR1 and CDR2: SGDLS, YYNGEE. CDR3 size: 14 residues. The ends lost 0 bases at V and 2 bases at J; junction bases unmatched: 2. Looking up the rest from reference TRBV9 and TRBJ2-7 gives the full variable domain: DSGVTQTPKHLITATGQRVTLRCSPRSGDLSVYWYQQSLDQGLQFLIQYYNGEERAKGNILERFSAQQFPDLHSELNLSSLELGDSALYFCASSVGQGTYEQYFGPGTRLTVT.

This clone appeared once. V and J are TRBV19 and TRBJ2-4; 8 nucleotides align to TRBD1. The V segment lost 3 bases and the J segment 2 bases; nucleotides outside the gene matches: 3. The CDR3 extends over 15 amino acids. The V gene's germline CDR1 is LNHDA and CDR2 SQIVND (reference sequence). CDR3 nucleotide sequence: TGTGCCAGTAGTATCCAGGGGGCCACCAAAAACATTCAGTACTTC. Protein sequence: CASSIQGATKNIQYF.

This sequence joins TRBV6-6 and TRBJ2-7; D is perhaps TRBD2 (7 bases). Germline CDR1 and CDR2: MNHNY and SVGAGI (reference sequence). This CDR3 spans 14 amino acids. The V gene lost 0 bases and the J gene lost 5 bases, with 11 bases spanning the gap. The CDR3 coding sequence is TGTGCCAGCAGTTACTCTCCGGGGGGCGACGAGCAGTACTTC. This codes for CASSYSPGGDEQYF.

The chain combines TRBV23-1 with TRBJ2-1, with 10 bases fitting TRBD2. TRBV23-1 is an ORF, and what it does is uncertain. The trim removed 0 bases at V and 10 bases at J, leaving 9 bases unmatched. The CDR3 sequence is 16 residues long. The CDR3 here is CASSQSVAGGGVEQFF. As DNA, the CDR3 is TGCGCCAGCAGTCAATCGGTAGCGGGAGGAGGAGTCGAGCAGTTCTTC.

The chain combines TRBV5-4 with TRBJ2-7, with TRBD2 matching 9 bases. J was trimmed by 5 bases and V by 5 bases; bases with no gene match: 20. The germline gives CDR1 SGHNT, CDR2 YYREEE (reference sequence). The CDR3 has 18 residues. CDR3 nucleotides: TGTGCCAGCAGTAACGGGGCCGGCGGCGGGAGGGCCCGTAACGAGCAGTACTTC. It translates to CASSNGAGGGRARNEQYF.

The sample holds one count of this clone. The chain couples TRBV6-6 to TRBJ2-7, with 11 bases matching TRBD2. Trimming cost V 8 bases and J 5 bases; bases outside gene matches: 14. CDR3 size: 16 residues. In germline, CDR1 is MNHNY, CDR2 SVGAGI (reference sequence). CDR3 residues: CASRREVAGGPHEQYF. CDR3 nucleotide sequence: TGTGCCAGCCGCAGAGAAGTAGCGGGAGGGCCTCACGAGCAGTACTTC.

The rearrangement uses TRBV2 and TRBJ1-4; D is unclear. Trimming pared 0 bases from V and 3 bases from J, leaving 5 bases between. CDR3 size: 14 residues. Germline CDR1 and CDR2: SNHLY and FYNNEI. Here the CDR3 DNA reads TGTGCCAGCAGTGAAGCGTCGGCTAATGAAAAACTGTTTTTT. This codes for CASSEASANEKLFF.

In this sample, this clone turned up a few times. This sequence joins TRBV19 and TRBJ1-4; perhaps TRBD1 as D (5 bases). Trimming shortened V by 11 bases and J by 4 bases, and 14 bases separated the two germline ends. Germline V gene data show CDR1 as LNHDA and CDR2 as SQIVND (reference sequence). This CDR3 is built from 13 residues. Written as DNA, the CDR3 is TGTGCCGGAGAAAGGGACTTTAATGAAAAACTGTTTTTT. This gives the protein CAGERDFNEKLFF.

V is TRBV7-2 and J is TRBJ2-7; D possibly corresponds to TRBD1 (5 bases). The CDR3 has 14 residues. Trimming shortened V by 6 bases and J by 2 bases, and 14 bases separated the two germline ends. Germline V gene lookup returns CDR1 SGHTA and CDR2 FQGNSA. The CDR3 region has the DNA TGTGCCAGCAGGCTCAAGGGGTCGACCTACGAGCAGTACTTC. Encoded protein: CASRLKGSTYEQYF.